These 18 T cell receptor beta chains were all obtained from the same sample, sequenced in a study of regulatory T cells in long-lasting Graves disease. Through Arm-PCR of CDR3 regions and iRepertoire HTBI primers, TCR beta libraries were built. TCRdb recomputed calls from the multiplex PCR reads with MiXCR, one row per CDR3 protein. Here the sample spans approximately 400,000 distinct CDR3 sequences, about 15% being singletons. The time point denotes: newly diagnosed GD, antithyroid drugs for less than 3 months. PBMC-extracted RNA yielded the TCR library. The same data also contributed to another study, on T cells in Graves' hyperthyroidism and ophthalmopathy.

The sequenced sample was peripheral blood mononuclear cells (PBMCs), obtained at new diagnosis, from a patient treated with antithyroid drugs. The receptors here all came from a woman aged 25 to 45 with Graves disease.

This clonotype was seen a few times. This CDR3 is CASLHHGYTF. The CDR3 bases are TGTGCCAGTCTACACCATGGCTACACCTTC. V is TRBV19 and J is TRBJ1-2; the D is unclear. With 8 bases removed from V and 6 bases from J, the gap between germline ends came to 7 bases. In germline, CDR1 is LNHDA, CDR2 SQIVND (reference sequence). The CDR3 length is 10 residues.

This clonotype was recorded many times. The CDR3 here is CASSPVRDTIYF. The CDR3 DNA is TGTGCCAGCAGTCCAGTACGGGACACCATATATTTT. V is TRBV11-2 and J is TRBJ1-3; D ambiguous. The germline gives CDR1 SGHAT, CDR2 FQNNGV. The CDR3 spans 12 residues. The germline V and J ends were trimmed by 6 bases and 8 bases, with 11 bases remaining between them.

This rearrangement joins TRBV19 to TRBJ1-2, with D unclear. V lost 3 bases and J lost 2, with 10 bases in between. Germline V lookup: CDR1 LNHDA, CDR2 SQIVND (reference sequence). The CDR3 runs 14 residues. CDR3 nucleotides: TGTGCCAGTAGTATCTCGACCGGAAACTATGGCTACACCTTC. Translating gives CASSISTGNYGYTF.

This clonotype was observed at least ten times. The CDR3 DNA sequence: TGTGCCAGCAGTTTCGTTGGGACAGGGGCGTTAAGCAATCAGCCCCAGCATTTT. The encoded protein is CASSFVGTGALSNQPQHF. This chain connects TRBV6-5 to TRBJ1-5; 10 bases align to TRBD1. CDR1 MNHEY and CDR2 SVGAGI come from the germline V gene. Losses at the gene ends were 4 bases for V and 1 base for J; bases not matched to a gene: 10. The CDR3 spans 18 residues.

The CDR3, as DNA: TGTGCCAGCAGCTTTACATCCGGGGATACGCAGTATTTT. It codes for CASSFTSGDTQYF. V and J are TRBV7-3 and TRBJ2-3; the D is unclear. The CDR3 covers 13 residues. Germline V gene data show CDR1 as SGHTA and CDR2 as FQGTGA. Trimming took 3 bases from V and 6 from J, leaving 10 bases between them.

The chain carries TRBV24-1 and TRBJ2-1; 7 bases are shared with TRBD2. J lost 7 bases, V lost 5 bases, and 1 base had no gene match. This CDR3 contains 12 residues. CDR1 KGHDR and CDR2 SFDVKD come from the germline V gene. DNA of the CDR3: TGTGCCACCAGTGGGGGGGGGAATGAGCAGTTCTTC. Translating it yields CATSGGGNEQFF.

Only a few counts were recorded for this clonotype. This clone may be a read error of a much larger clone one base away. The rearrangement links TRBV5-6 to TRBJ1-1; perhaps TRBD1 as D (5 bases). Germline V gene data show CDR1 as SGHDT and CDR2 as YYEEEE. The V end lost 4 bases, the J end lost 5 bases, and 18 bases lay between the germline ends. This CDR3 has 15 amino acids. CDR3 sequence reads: CASSLGAAPRTEAFF. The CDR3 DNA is TGTGCCAGCAGCCTTGGGGCCGCCCCCCGGACTGAAGCTTTCTTT.

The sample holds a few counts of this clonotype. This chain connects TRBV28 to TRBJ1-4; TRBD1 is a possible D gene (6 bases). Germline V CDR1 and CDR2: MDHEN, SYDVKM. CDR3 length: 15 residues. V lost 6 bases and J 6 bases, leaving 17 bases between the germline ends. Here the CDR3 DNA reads TGTGCCAGCAGCCCCGCGGGGGGCGCGGATGAAAAACTGTTTTTT. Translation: CASSPAGGADEKLFF.

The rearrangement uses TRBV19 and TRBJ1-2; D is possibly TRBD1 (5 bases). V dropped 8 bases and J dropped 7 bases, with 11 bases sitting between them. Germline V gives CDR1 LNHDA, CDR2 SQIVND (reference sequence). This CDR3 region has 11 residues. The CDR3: CASVSGVGYTF. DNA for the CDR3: TGTGCCAGTGTGTCGGGGGTTGGCTACACCTTC. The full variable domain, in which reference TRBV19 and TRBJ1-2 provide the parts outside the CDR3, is DGGITQSPKYLFRKEGQNVTLSCEQNLNHDAMYWYRQDPGQGLRLIYYSQIVNDFQKGDIAEGYSVSREKKESFPLTVTSAQKNPTAFYLCASVSGVGYTFGSGTRLTVV.

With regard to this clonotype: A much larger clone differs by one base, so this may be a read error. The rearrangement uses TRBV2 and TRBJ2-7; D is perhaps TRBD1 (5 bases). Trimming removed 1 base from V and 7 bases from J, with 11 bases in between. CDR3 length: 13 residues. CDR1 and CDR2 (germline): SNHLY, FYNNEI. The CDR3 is CASSEVYQGEQYF. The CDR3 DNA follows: TGTGCCAGCAGTGAAGTTTACCAGGGAGAGCAGTACTTC.

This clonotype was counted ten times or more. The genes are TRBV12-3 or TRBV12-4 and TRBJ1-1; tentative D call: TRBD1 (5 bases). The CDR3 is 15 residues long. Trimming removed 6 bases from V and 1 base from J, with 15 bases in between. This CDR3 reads CASSRNRDGNTEAFF. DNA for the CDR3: TGTGCCAGCAGCCGGAATCGGGACGGGAACACTGAAGCTTTCTTT.

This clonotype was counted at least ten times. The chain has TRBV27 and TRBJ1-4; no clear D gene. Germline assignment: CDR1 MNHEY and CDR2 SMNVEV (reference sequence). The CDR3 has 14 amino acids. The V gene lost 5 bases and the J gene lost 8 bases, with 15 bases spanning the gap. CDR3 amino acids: CASSPPGRIEKLFF. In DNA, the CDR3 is TGTGCCAGCAGTCCACCGGGCCGGATAGAAAAACTGTTTTTT.

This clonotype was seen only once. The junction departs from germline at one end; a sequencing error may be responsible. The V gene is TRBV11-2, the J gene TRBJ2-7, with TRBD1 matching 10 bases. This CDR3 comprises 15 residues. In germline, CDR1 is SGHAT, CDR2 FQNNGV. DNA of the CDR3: TGTGCCAGCAGCTTAGGGGGACAGGGGTTAGGCGAGCAGAACTTC. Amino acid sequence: CASSLGGQGLGEQNF.

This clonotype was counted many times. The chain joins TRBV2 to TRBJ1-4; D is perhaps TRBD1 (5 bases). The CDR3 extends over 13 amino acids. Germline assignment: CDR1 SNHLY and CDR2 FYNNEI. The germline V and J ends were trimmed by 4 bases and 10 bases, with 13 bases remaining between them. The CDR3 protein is CASSVDAQGKLFF. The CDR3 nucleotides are TGTGCCAGCAGTGTGGATGCGCAGGGAAAACTGTTTTTT. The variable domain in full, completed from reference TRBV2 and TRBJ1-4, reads EPEVTQTPSHQVTQMGQEVILRCVPISNHLYFYWYRQILGQKVEFLVSFYNNEISEKSEIFDDQFSVERPDGSNFTLKIRSTKLEDSAMYFCASSVDAQGKLFFGSGTQLSVL.

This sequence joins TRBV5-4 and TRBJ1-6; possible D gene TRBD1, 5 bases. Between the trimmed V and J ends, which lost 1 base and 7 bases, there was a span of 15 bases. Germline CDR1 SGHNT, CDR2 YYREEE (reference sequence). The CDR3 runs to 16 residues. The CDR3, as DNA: TGTGCCAGCAGCTTGCACCGGGGGAAAGGGAATTCACCCCTCCACTTT. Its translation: CASSLHRGKGNSPLHF.

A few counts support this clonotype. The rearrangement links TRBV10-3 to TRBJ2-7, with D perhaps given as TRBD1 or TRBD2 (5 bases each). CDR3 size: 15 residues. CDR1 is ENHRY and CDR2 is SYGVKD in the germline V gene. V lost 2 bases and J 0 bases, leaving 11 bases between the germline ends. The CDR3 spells CAISERGSSSYEQYF. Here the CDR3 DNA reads TGTGCCATCAGTGAGCGGGGCTCAAGCTCCTACGAGCAGTACTTC.

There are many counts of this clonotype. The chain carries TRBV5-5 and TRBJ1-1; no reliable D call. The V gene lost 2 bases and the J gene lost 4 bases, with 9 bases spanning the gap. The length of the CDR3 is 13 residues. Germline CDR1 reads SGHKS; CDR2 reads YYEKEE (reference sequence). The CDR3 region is CASSFLGITEAFF. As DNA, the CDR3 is TGTGCCAGCAGCTTTTTAGGGATCACTGAAGCTTTCTTT.

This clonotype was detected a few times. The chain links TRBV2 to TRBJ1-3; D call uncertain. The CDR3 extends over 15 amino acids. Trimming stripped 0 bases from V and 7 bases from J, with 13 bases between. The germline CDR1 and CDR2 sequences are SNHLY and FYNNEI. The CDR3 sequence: CASSEAVVDGNTIYF. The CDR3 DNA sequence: TGTGCCAGCAGTGAAGCAGTCGTCGATGGTAACACCATATATTTT.